A selection of T cell receptor beta chains follows, all from one sample in a study of OX40 agonist ivuxolimab in advanced cancers. The table came from immunoSEQ multiplex PCR; TCRdb's copy has only in-frame clones and leaves some out. The sample records 45,000 to 75,000 clones, around 79% being singletons. The sequenced sample was CD4+ or CD8+ T cells sorted from blood, obtained in a trial of the OX40 agonist ivuxolimab. These receptors were collected from an adult with an advanced solid tumor such as melanoma, head and neck, liver or kidney cancer. Each CDR3 is given with its conserved first and last residue. D genes are given only for firm matches. Clone sizes are given selectively: once, few, many, or a class where the clone is expanded.

v_gene	abundance	j_gene	d_gene	CDR3nt	CDR3aa
TRBV5-1	.	TRBJ2-7	TRBD1	TGCGCCAGCAGCGCAGGACAGGCCCAGAGCTCCTACGAGCAGTACTTC	CASSAGQAQSSYEQYF
TRBV15	.	TRBJ1-4	.	TGTGCCACCAGCAGAGATCTGGGGGAAGCGGGAGAAAAACTGTTTTTT	CATSRDLGEAGEKLFF
TRBV10-3	.	TRBJ1-4	.	TGTGCCATCAGCCCGGGATCTTCTAATGAAAAACTGTTTTTT	CAISPGSSNEKLFF
TRBV6-5	once	TRBJ2-5	TRBD2	TGTGCCAGCAGTAAACTAGCGGGGGACGAGACCCAGTACTTC	CASSKLAGDETQYF
TRBV28	few	TRBJ2-7	.	TGTGCCAGCAGTAGGGAGTTTCTTCCCTACGAGCAGTACTTC	CASSREFLPYEQYF
TRBV30	.	TRBJ1-5	.	TGTGCCTGGAGTGTACTCGGGGGGTCCCAGCATTTT	CAWSVLGGSQHF
TRBV2	.	TRBJ1-1	.	TGTGCCACCCAAGCAGAGGAAGGTGGAACTGAAGCTTTCTTT	CATQAEEGGTEAFF
TRBV7-8	.	TRBJ2-7	.	TGTGCCAGCAGCTTAGTAACGGGAAGTGGCGAGCAGTACTTC	CASSLVTGSGEQYF
TRBV5-1	few	TRBJ2-2	TRBD1	TGCGCCAGCTCCGGACAGGCGAACACCGGGGAGCTGTTTTTT	CASSGQANTGELFF
TRBV18	.	TRBJ2-2	TRBD1	TGTGCCAGCTCACTGGGGACAGGTTTAATGGACACCGGGGAGCTGTTTTTT	CASSLGTGLMDTGELFF
TRBV15	.	TRBJ1-3	.	TGTGCCACCAGCATAGGTTTTAAAGATCCTGGAAACACCATATATTTT	CATSIGFKDPGNTIYF
TRBV11-1	.	TRBJ1-2	TRBD1	TGTGCCAGCAGCTTAGCGTCCAGGGGGAATGGCTACACCTTC	CASSLASRGNGYTF
TRBV30	.	TRBJ2-7	TRBD1	TGTGCCTCCGCACAGGGGGCGCCTTACGAGCAGTACTTC	CASAQGAPYEQYF
TRBV28	.	TRBJ1-2	TRBD1	TGTGCCAGCAGTTACAGGGGGTTTGACGGCTACACCTTC	CASSYRGFDGYTF
TRBV28	.	TRBJ2-7	.	TGTGCCTCGGCTACGAAGTCCTACGAGCAGTACTTC	CASATKSYEQYF
TRBV5-1	.	TRBJ2-5	.	TGCGCCAGCAGCTTGATCGGGACTCCGGCAGCGACCCAGTACTTC	CASSLIGTPAATQYF
TRBV6-5	few	TRBJ2-7	.	TGTGCCAGCAGTCGGGGGACAGACTCTGAGCAGTACTTC	CASSRGTDSEQYF
TRBV10-3	.	TRBJ2-2	.	TGTGCCATCTCCGGAGGCGGGGAGCGCGGGGAGCTGTTTTTT	CAISGGGERGELFF
TRBV6-1	.	TRBJ1-1	.	TGTGCCAGCTTACGGGGGGCCTACACTGAAGCTTTCTTT	CASLRGAYTEAFF
TRBV30	once	TRBJ1-3	.	TGTGCCTGGAGCCCAGGGATGGCTGGAAACACCATATATTTT	CAWSPGMAGNTIYF
TRBV7-9	.	TRBJ1-2	TRBD1	TGTGCCAGCAGACGACTGCAGGGGGCGCGGAGTGGCTACACCTTC	CASRRLQGARSGYTF
TRBV19	.	TRBJ1-3	.	TGTGCCAGTAGTACTGCGAGCTCTGGAAACACCATATATTTT	CASSTASSGNTIYF
TRBV5-1	.	TRBJ2-5	TRBD1	TGCGCCAGCAGCTCTGCTGTCTGGACAGGGATGGAGACCCAGTACTTC	CASSSAVWTGMETQYF
TRBV9	.	TRBJ1-2	.	TGTGCCAGCAGCGTAGCAACCGGTACTCTAGTAGGGGAGGTAGGCTACACCTTC	CASSVATGTLVGEVGYTF
TRBV28	.	TRBJ2-3	.	TGTGCCAGCAGTCTTGGCTCAGGGAAAGGTACGCAGTATTTT	CASSLGSGKGTQYF
TRBV5-1	.	TRBJ1-1	.	TGCGCCAGCAGCTTGGGGCAGGTCGGCGGTGAAGCTTTCTTT	CASSLGQVGGEAFF
TRBV2	.	TRBJ2-7	TRBD1	TGTGCCAGCAGTCCAACGACAGGGTTGGGAGAGCAGTACTTC	CASSPTTGLGEQYF
TRBV4-2	.	TRBJ2-5	.	TGTGCCAGCAGCCAAGGGAGCGAGGGGCCATGGGAGACCCAGTACTTC	CASSQGSEGPWETQYF
TRBV27	few	TRBJ2-2	TRBD2	TGTGCCAGCAGTTCGGCTAGCGGGAGGGTTAACACCGGGGAGCTGTTTTTT	CASSSASGRVNTGELFF
TRBV30	.	TRBJ1-5	.	TGTGCCGGGGGACAACCGGGCGCCCAGCCCCAGCATTTT	CAGGQPGAQPQHF
TRBV27	.	TRBJ2-5	.	TGTGCCAGCAGTTTAAGAGGTTCTCAGCGGGAGACCCAGTACTTC	CASSLRGSQRETQYF
TRBV19	.	TRBJ1-3	.	TGTGCCACCAAGGTGGATGGAAACACCATATATTTT	CATKVDGNTIYF
TRBV19	medium-sized	TRBJ2-7	.	TGTGCCAGTAGTATAGCCCTCGAGGGCGAGCAGTACTTC	CASSIALEGEQYF
TRBV19	.	TRBJ1-5	.	TGTGCCAGTAGTATACAGAGAGATCAGCCCCAGCATTTT	CASSIQRDQPQHF
TRBV6-5	.	TRBJ2-2	.	TGTGCCAGCAGTGTCCAGGGAACCGGGGAGCTGTTTTTT	CASSVQGTGELFF
TRBV18	.	TRBJ2-7	.	TGTGCCAGCTCACAAGCTAGGGATTTCCTCTACGAGCAGTACTTC	CASSQARDFLYEQYF
TRBV7-2	.	TRBJ2-5	.	TGTGCCAGCACCTCCTCGCTCGCTAGGGAGACCCAGTACTTC	CASTSSLARETQYF
TRBV5-1	.	TRBJ2-7	TRBD2	TGCGCCAGCAGCAAAACTAGCGGGAGTACGTCCTACGAGCAGTACTTC	CASSKTSGSTSYEQYF
TRBV5-6	.	TRBJ1-4	TRBD1	TGTGCCAGCAGCTTGGGAGGGACAGCTAATGAAAAACTGTTTTTT	CASSLGGTANEKLFF
TRBV19	few	TRBJ1-5	TRBD1	TGTGCCAGTAGTATAGTCCACAGGGGTATTCAGCCCCAGCATTTT	CASSIVHRGIQPQHF
TRBV19	.	TRBJ2-4	.	TGTGCCAGTAGTGCTTCAGGGGGGGGAAACATTCAGTACTTC	CASSASGGGNIQYF
TRBV7-9	.	TRBJ1-4	TRBD1	TGTGCCAGCAGCGCAAGGACAGGGGGCTCCCATGAAAAACTGTTTTTT	CASSARTGGSHEKLFF